A few counts support the clone carrying this TCR beta chain. What it recognizes is unknown. This sample stems from a study of T-cell reconstitution after alpha-beta-depleted transplantation in children. Trimming left V 5 bases short and J 0 bases short, with 17 bases between. The CDR3 totals 15 residues. CDR1 is DFQATT and CDR2 is SNEGSKA in the germline V gene (reference sequence). Whole-study findings and limits: Among T cells one year after transplant, newly produced cells accounted for most counts and diversity. Several hundred graft clones that had expanded were reportedly the source of alpha-beta T cells about two months after transplant. Diversity of TCRbeta at day 60 was high in some patients, arising from surviving recipient T cells and thymic progenitors.

The library targeted TCRbeta and was prepared with unique molecular identifiers. TCRdb processed the PCR reads anew with MiXCR; each CDR3 protein has one entry. The sample consists of about a million distinct CDR3 sequences, under 30% of them appearing once. This rearrangement joins TRBV20-1 to TRBJ2-7; possibly TRBD2 for D (6 bases). Sequencing was performed on PBMCs, mostly from graft donor cells, taken 360 days after TCRalphabeta/CD19-depleted stem cell transplant. The source is a boy under two years old who had a stem cell transplant for SCID, so the T cells may come from the graft donor. CDR3 nucleotide sequence: TGCAGTGCTCTATTTGGAGGGGCTAACTCCTACGAGCAGTACTTC. It encodes CSALFGGANSYEQYF.